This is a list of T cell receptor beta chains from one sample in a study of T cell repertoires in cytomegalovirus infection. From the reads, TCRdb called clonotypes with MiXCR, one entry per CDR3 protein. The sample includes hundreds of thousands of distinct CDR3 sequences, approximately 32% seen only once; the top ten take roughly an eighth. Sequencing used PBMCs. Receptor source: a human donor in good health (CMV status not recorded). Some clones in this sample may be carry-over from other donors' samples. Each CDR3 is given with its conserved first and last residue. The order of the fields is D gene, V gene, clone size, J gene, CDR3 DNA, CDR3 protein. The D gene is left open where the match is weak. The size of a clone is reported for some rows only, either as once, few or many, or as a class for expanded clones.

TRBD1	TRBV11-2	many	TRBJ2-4	TGTGCCAGCAGCCATGCCCTGTCGGGACAGGGGGCCAAAAACATTCAGTACTTC	CASSHALSGQGAKNIQYF
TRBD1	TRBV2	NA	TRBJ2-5	TGTGCCAGCAGAGAGGGACAGGGGGACGGGGAGACCCAGTACTTC	CASREGQGDGETQYF
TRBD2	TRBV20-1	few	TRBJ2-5	TGCAGTGCTAGAGACATACTAGCGGGGGGAATGGAGACCCAGTACTTC	CSARDILAGGMETQYF
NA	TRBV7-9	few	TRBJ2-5	TGTGCCAGCGCCCGTCTAGGAGGTCAAGAGACCCAGTACTTC	CASARLGGQETQYF
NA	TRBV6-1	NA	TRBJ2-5	TGTGCCAGCTCTTGGGTAGGGTTTCAGGAGACCCAGTACTTC	CASSWVGFQETQYF
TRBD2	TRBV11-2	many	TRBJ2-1	TGTGCCAGCAAGGGGGGGGCGGGGGGTCACAATGAGCAGTTCTTC	CASKGGAGGHNEQFF
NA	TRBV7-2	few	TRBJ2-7	TGTGCCAGCAGTAGCGCCAGAACGAACTACGAGCAGTACTTC	CASSSARTNYEQYF
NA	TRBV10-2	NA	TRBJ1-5	TGCGCCAGCAGTGAACACCGGGGAGGCCCTAGCAATCAGCCCCAGCATTTT	CASSEHRGGPSNQPQHF
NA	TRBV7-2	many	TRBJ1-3	TGTGCCAGCAGCTTAGGCCCACAAAACACCATATATTTT	CASSLGPQNTIYF
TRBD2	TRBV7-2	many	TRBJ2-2	TGTGCCAGCAGCCTCTTAGCGGGGGCCGTCACCGGGGAGCTGTTTTTT	CASSLLAGAVTGELFF
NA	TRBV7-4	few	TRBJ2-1	TGTGCCAGCAGCTTACCGGATTCCTACAATGAGCAGTTCTTC	CASSLPDSYNEQFF
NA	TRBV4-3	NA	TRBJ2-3	TGCGCCAGCAGCCAAGAGGGGGTTGGGGCAGATACGCAGTATTTT	CASSQEGVGADTQYF
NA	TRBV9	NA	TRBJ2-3	TGTGCCAGCAGCGTAGTTGGCAGCCTGAGCACAGATACGCAGTATTTT	CASSVVGSLSTDTQYF
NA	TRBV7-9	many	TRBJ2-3	TGTGCCAGCAGCTGGGGAAGGGCATCTCATACGCAGTATTTT	CASSWGRASHTQYF
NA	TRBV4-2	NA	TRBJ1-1	TGTGCCAGCAGCCAAGGTGGGAGTGCAGGGAACACTGAAGCTTTCTTT	CASSQGGSAGNTEAFF
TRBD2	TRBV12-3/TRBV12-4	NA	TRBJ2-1	TGTGCCAGCAGTAACGGGGGGGGGGGCCCCGATGAGCAGTTCTTC	CASSNGGGGPDEQFF
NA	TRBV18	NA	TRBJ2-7	TGTGCCAGCTCACCACACAGGCCAGAAACCTACGAGCAGTACTTC	CASSPHRPETYEQYF
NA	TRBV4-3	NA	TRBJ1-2	TGCGACAGCAGCCGAGGGAGACAGGTTGGCTATGGCTACACCTTC	CDSSRGRQVGYGYTF
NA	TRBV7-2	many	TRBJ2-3	TGTGCCAGCAGCTTAGCGCCCGGCAAAGGGCAGTATTTT	CASSLAPGKGQYF
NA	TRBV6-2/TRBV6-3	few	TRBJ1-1	TGTGCCAGCAGCCCCCTGGTGGGGAACACTGAAGCTTTCTTT	CASSPLVGNTEAFF
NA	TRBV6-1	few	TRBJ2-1	TGTGCCAGCAGGGAGAGACCCTACAATGAGCAGTTCTTC	CASRERPYNEQFF
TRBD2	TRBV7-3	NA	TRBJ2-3	TGTGCCAGCAGCCCCAAGGGACTAGCGGGGAATACGCAGTATTTT	CASSPKGLAGNTQYF
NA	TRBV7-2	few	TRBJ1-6	TGTGCCAGCAGTGCAAAGGGGGGGGGCAGCTCCTATAATTCACCCCTCCACTTT	CASSAKGGGSSYNSPLHF
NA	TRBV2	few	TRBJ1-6	TGTGCCAGACGGACAGAAATGGGTTCACCCCTCCACTTT	CARRTEMGSPLHF
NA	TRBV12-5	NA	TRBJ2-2	TGTGCTAGTGGTTTGGTTCAGACCGGGGGTCGAACCGGGGAGCTGTTTTTT	CASGLVQTGGRTGELFF
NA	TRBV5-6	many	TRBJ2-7	TGTGCCAGCAGCTTGGGTGGGACGCACTACGAGCAGTACTTC	CASSLGGTHYEQYF
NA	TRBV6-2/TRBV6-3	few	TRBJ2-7	TGTGCCAGCATGGGGTACAGGTACGAGCAGTACTTC	CASMGYRYEQYF
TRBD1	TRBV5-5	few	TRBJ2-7	TGTGCCAGCAGCTTAGTCTGGTCTACACCGGGACAGGGCAACGAGCAGTACTTC	CASSLVWSTPGQGNEQYF
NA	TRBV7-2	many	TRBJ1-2	TGTGCCAGCAGGGGCCGGGAGCTCGTCTATGGCTACACCTTC	CASRGRELVYGYTF
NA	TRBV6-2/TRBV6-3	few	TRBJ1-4	TGTGCCAGCAGGGGATCGCCTGCAACTAATGAAAAACTGTTTTTT	CASRGSPATNEKLFF
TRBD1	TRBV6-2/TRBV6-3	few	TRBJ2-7	TGTGCCAGCAGTCACCCGATGGACAGGGGGCACAGCGAGCAGTACTTC	CASSHPMDRGHSEQYF
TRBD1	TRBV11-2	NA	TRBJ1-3	TGTGCCAGCAGCCCCACTCGGACAGGGTCGAACACCATATATTTT	CASSPTRTGSNTIYF
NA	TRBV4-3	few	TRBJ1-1	TGCGCCAGCAGCCAAGATAAAGCGGACACTGAAGCTTTCTTT	CASSQDKADTEAFF
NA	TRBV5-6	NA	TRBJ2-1	TGTGCCAGCAGCTCCTGGAACAGCTTCTCCTACAATGAGCAGTTCTTC	CASSSWNSFSYNEQFF
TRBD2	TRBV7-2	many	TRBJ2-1	TGTGCCAGCAGCACTAGCGGGGGTTACAATGAGCAGTTCTTC	CASSTSGGYNEQFF
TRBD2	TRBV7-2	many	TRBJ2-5	TGTGCCAGCAGCTCTCCCGCGGGGGAAGAGACCCAGTACTTC	CASSSPAGEETQYF
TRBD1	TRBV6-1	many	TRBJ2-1	TGTGCCAGCAGTGCGGGACAGAGCTCCTACAATGAGCAGTTCTTC	CASSAGQSSYNEQFF
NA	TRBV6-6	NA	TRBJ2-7	TGTGCCAGCAGTTACAGGGCCGCGCAGTACTTC	CASSYRAAQYF
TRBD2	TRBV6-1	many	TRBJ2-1	TGTGCCAGCAGCACGCCTAGCGGGGGGGCCAATGAGCAGTTCTTC	CASSTPSGGANEQFF
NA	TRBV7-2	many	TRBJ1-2	TGTGCCAGCACTGATACAGGGCTCTATGGCTACACCTTC	CASTDTGLYGYTF
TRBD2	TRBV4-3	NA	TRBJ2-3	TGCGCCAGCAGCCAACAACCCACTAGCGTCAGCACAGATACGCAGTATTTT	CASSQQPTSVSTDTQYF
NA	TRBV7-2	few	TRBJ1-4	TGTGCCAGCAGCTTAGTGGGACGGATTAATGAAAAACTGTTTTTT	CASSLVGRINEKLFF
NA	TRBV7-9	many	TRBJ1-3	TGTGCCAGCAGCGGGGAGGGGTTGTTGGCACCCCAATCTGGAAACACCATATATTTT	CASSGEGLLAPQSGNTIYF
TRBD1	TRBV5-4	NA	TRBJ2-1	TGTGCCAGCAGCTCCCCGGGACAGTGGGGCAATGAGCAGTTCTTC	CASSSPGQWGNEQFF
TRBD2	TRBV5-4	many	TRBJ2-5	TGTGCCAGCAGCCCCAGGACTAGCGGGGGGGGAGAGACCCAGTACTTC	CASSPRTSGGGETQYF
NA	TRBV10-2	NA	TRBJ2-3	TGCGCCAGCAGTGAGGGCAGGGGCTTATGGACAGATACGCAGTATTTT	CASSEGRGLWTDTQYF
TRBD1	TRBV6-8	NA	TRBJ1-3	TGTGCCAGCAAATCGACAGGGGGCCCCATCTCTGGAAACACCATATATTTT	CASKSTGGPISGNTIYF
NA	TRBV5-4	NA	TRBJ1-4	TGTGCCAGCCGCTTTGGTGGAGCAACTAATGAAAAACTGTTTTTT	CASRFGGATNEKLFF
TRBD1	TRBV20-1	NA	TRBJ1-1	TGCAGTGCTAGATTGGGGGACACCGGGACAGGGGGAGTAGGAGCTTTCTTT	CSARLGDTGTGGVGAFF